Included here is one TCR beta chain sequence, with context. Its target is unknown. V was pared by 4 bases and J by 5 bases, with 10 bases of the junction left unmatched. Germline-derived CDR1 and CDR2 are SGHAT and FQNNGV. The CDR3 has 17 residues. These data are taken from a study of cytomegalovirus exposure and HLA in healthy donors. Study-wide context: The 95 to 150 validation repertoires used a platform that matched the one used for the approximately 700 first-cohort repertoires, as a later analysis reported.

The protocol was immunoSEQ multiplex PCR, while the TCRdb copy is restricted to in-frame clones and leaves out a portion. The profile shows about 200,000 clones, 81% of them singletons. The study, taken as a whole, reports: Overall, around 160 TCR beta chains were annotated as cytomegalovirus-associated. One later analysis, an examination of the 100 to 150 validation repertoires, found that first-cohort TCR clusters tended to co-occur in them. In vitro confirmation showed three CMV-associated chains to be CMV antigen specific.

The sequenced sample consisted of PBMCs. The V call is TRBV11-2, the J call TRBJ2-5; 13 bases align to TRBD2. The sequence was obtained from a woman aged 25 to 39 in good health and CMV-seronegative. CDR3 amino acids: CASSSPRTSGSRETQYF. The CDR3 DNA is TGTGCCAGCAGCTCACCCCGGACTAGCGGGAGTAGGGAGACCCAGTACTTC. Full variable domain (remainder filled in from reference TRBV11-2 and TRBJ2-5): EAGVAQSPRYKIIEKRQSVAFWCNPISGHATLYWYQQILGQGPKLLIQFQNNGVVDDSQLPKDRFSAERLKGVDSTLKIQPAKLEDSAVYLCASSSPRTSGSRETQYFGPGTRLLVL.